A selection of T cell receptor beta chains follows, all from one sample in a study of OX40 agonist ivuxolimab in advanced cancers. TCRdb keeps only in-frame clones here, not all; method: immunoSEQ multiplex PCR. The sample has roughly 76,000 clones, around four fifths seen once; the top ten hold around 25%. The source material was CD4+ or CD8+ T cells sorted from blood, sampled in a trial of the OX40 agonist ivuxolimab. These receptors were obtained from an adult with an advanced solid tumor such as melanoma, head and neck, liver or kidney cancer. Each CDR3 is given with its conserved first and last residue. D genes are given only for firm matches. Size tells how often a clone was seen (once, few, many) or the class of an expanded clone, and some rows leave it out.

>12|-|TRBJ1-6|TRBV28|-
TGTGCCAGCAGGCCCACAGGGTCACTCCTCCACTTT
CASRPTGSLLHF
>16|many|TRBJ2-2|TRBV12-5|-
TGTGCTAGTGGTTTGGTTGGCGGAACGAACACCGGGGAGCTGTTTTTT
CASGLVGGTNTGELFF
>15|-|TRBJ1-1|TRBV6-5|-
TGTGCCAGCAGCACTGAATACAGGGCGGCAACTGAAGCTTTCTTT
CASSTEYRAATEAFF
>14|-|TRBJ1-6|TRBV6-5|TRBD1
TGTGCCAGCAGAACTCGACAGGGACGTTCACCCCTCCACTTT
CASRTRQGRSPLHF
>13|-|TRBJ1-1|TRBV6-6|TRBD1
TGTGCCAGCCGGAACAGGGGAGGGACTGAAGCTTTCTTT
CASRNRGGTEAFF
>17|-|TRBJ2-1|TRBV4-1|TRBD2
TGCGCCAGCAGCCAAGATACGAGCGGGAGAGACTACAATGAGCAGTTCTTC
CASSQDTSGRDYNEQFF
>14|few|TRBJ1-6|TRBV5-1|-
TGCGCCAGCAGCTTAGAGGGTCAGAATTCACCCCTCCACTTT
CASSLEGQNSPLHF
>12|few|TRBJ1-5|TRBV6-6|-
TGTGCCAGCACCACAGATAATCAGCCCCAGCATTTT
CASTTDNQPQHF
>15|-|TRBJ2-7|TRBV4-2|TRBD2
TGTGCCAGCAGCCACGGACTAGCCGACACCTACGAGCAGTACTTC
CASSHGLADTYEQYF
>14|-|TRBJ2-5|TRBV6-6|TRBD1
TGTGCCAGCAGCCCCAGTACGACAGGGGAGACCCAGTACTTC
CASSPSTTGETQYF
>17|few|TRBJ1-1|TRBV6-1|-
TGTGCCAGCAGTGTGAAATGGGATCGAGGTCTTGGGACTGAAGCTTTCTTT
CASSVKWDRGLGTEAFF
>14|-|TRBJ1-5|TRBV5-6|-
TGTGCCAGCAGCTTATCGGGGGGTGATCAGCCCCAGCATTTT
CASSLSGGDQPQHF
>12|-|TRBJ2-5|TRBV5-1|-
TGCGCCAGCAGTTCAGAGGTAGAGACCCAGTACTTC
CASSSEVETQYF
>15|-|TRBJ2-5|TRBV5-1|-
TGCGCCAGCCGAAATGTGGGGGGGCCACAAGAGACCCAGTACTTC
CASRNVGGPQETQYF
>17|-|TRBJ1-6|TRBV5-1|TRBD1
TGCGCCAGCAGCGAAGGACAGGGGGGGTCCTATAATTCACCCCTCCACTTT
CASSEGQGGSYNSPLHF
>15|-|TRBJ1-4|TRBV28|TRBD1
TGTGCCAGCAGTCCGTCCGGGACAGGGGATGAAAAACTGTTTTTT
CASSPSGTGDEKLFF
>16|-|TRBJ1-1|TRBV18|-
TGTGCCAGCTCACCGTTTACAGGGAGCCTGAACACTGAAGCTTTCTTT
CASSPFTGSLNTEAFF
>17|-|TRBJ1-2|TRBV5-1|TRBD1
TGCGCCAGCAGCTTGGGTCCCGGGACAGGCTCGAGTAGTGGCTACACCTTC
CASSLGPGTGSSSGYTF
>13|-|TRBJ2-7|TRBV27|-
TGTGCCAGCAGTACCCGGGCGGCTCGCGAGCAGTACTTC
CASSTRAAREQYF
>14|once|TRBJ2-2|TRBV2|TRBD1
TGTGCCAGCAGAGGACAGGGGGTCACCGGGGAGCTGTTTTTT
CASRGQGVTGELFF
>12|-|TRBJ2-7|TRBV7-2|TRBD2
TGTGCCAGCAGCTACCGGGGGGACGAGCAGTACTTC
CASSYRGDEQYF
>16|-|TRBJ1-2|TRBV4-3|-
TGCGCCAGCAGCCAAGTTGCAGGCGGCAACCCCTATGGCTACACCTTC
CASSQVAGGNPYGYTF